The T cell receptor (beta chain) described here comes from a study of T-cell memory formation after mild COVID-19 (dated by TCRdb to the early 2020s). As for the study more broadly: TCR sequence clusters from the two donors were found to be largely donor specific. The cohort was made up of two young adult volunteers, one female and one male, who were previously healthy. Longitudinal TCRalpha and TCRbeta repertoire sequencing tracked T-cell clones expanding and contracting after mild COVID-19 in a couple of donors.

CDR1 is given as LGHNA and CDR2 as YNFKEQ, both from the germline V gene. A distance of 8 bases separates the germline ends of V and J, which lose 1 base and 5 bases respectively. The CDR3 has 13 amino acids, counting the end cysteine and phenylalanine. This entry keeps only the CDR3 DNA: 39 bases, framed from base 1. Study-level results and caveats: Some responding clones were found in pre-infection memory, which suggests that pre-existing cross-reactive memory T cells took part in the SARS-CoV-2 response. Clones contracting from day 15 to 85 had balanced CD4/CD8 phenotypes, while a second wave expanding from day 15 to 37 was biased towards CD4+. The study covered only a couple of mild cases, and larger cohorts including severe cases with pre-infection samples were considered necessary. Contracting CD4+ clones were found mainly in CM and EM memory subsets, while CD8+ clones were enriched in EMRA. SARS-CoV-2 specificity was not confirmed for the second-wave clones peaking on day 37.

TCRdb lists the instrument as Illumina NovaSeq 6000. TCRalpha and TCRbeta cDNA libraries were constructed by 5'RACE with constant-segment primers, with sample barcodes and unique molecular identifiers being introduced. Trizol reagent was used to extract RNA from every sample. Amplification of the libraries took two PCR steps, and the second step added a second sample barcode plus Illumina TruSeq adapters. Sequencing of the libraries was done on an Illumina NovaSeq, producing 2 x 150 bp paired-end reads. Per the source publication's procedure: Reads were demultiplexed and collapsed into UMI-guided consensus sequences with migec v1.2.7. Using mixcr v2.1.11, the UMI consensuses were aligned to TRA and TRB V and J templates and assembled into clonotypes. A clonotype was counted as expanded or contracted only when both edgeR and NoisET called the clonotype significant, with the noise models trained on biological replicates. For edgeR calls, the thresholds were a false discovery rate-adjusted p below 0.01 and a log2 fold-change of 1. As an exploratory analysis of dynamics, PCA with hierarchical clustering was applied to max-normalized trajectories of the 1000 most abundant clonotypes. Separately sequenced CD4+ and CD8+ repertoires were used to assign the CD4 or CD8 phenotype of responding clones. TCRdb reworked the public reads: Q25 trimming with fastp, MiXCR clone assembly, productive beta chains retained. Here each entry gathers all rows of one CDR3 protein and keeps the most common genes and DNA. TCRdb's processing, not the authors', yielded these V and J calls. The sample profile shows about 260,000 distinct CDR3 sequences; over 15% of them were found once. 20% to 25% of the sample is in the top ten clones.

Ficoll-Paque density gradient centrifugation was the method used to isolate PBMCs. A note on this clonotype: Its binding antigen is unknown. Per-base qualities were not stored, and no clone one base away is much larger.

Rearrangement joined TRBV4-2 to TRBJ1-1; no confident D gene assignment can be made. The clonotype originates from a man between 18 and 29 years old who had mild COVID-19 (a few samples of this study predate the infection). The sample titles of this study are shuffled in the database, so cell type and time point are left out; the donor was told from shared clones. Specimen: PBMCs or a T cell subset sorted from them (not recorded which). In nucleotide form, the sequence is TGTGCCAGCAGCCAAGTTCCGGGGACTGAAGCTTTCTTT. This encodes CASSQVPGTEAFF.